A selection of T cell receptor beta chains follows, all from one sample in a study of yellow fever vaccine responses in identical twins. TCRdb processed the RT-PCR reads anew with MiXCR; each CDR3 protein has one entry. This sample has some 35,000 distinct CDR3 sequences, with 60% found just once. The source was T cells from blood (PBMCs), unsorted or a sorted subset (not recorded which), collected before or after yellow fever vaccination (not recorded which). Source of these receptors: a woman aged 18-29 years who received the yellow fever vaccine. Each CDR3 is given with its conserved first and last residue. Each record gives: J gene, clone size, D gene, V gene, CDR3 DNA, CDR3 protein. D genes are given only for firm matches. Clone size, where shown, is once, few, many, or a class for clones that have expanded.

TRBJ2-5,few,NA,TRBV7-9,TGTGCCAGCAGCTTACAGCAAGAGACCCAGTACTTC,CASSLQQETQYF
TRBJ2-5,NA,NA,TRBV18,TGTGCCAGCTCACCACCGGGGTTCGCGCGAGAGACCCAGTACTTC,CASSPPGFARETQYF
TRBJ2-1,once,NA,TRBV7-6,TGTGCCAGCAGCTTAGCGGGGGAGTTGAATGAGCAGTTCTTC,CASSLAGELNEQFF
TRBJ1-2,NA,NA,TRBV18,TGTGCCAGCTCACCAGAGCGGGACTCCTTCTATGGCTACACCTTC,CASSPERDSFYGYTF
TRBJ2-7,once,NA,TRBV21-1,TGTGCCAGCAGCAAAGATATAGCGGGAGAGCAGTACTTC,CASSKDIAGEQYF
TRBJ2-7,few,NA,TRBV11-2,TGTGCCAGCAGCTTATTTATCGGGCACGAGCAGTACTTC,CASSLFIGHEQYF
TRBJ2-7,NA,NA,TRBV20-1,TGCAGTGCTAGAGGATCAGGACCGGTAAACTACGAGCAGTACTTC,CSARGSGPVNYEQYF
TRBJ2-1,NA,NA,TRBV18,TGTGCCAGCTCACCACCGGGGACGTCAAGCTACAATGAGCAGTTCTTC,CASSPPGTSSYNEQFF
TRBJ2-1,few,TRBD2,TRBV2,TGTGCCAGCAGTGAAAAGGAACTAGCGAATTACAATGAGCAGTTCTTC,CASSEKELANYNEQFF
TRBJ2-1,NA,NA,TRBV11-2,TGTGCCAGCAGCTTAGGGTGGCGTGATGAGCAGTTCTTC,CASSLGWRDEQFF
TRBJ2-7,few,NA,TRBV11-3,TGTGCCAGCAGCTTAGAGGTTAGGTGGTCAGCCCTCTCCTACGAGCAGTACTTC,CASSLEVRWSALSYEQYF
TRBJ2-5,once,TRBD1,TRBV18,TGTGCCAGCTCACTTTCGGGACAGCGAGAGACCCAGTACTTC,CASSLSGQRETQYF
TRBJ1-1,once,NA,TRBV18,TGTGCCAGCTCACCACGAGAGGGATCAATTGAAGCTTTCTTT,CASSPREGSIEAFF
TRBJ1-1,few,NA,TRBV29-1,TGCAGCGTTGAAGATCAAAGGCGTGGCGGGAACACTGAAGCTTTCTTT,CSVEDQRRGGNTEAFF
TRBJ2-7,NA,NA,TRBV6-5,TGTGCCAGCAGTTACTTTGGGGGGCGCACAGGCCGCTACGAGCAGTACTTC,CASSYFGGRTGRYEQYF
TRBJ2-5,few,NA,TRBV24-1,TGTGCCACCAGTGAACCGGACGGCCAAGAGACCCAGTACTTC,CATSEPDGQETQYF
TRBJ2-1,NA,NA,TRBV13,TGTGCCAGCAGCGCAGGGCCCAGAGTGACGGGCAATGAGCAGTTCTTC,CASSAGPRVTGNEQFF
TRBJ2-7,few,NA,TRBV11-1,TGTGCCAGCAGTCCCGCGTCTTGGGCGGACTCCTACGAGCAGTACTTC,CASSPASWADSYEQYF
TRBJ2-7,NA,NA,TRBV11-2,TGTGCCAGCACGATGGTGTATGGCAGCTCCTACGAGCAGTACTTC,CASTMVYGSSYEQYF
TRBJ1-2,few,NA,TRBV23-1,TGCGCCAGCTGTGGTAAAGTGGACTATGGCTACACCTTC,CASCGKVDYGYTF
TRBJ2-2,NA,TRBD1,TRBV2,TGTGCCAGCAGTTGGACAGGGGGTTACACCGGGGAGCTGTTTTTT,CASSWTGGYTGELFF
TRBJ2-1,NA,NA,TRBV2,TGTGCCAGCAGTTACAGAAACAATGAGCAGTTCTTC,CASSYRNNEQFF
TRBJ1-1,NA,TRBD1,TRBV5-1,TGCGCCAGCAGCTTGGCACAGGGGGCCGGGACTGAAGCTTTCTTT,CASSLAQGAGTEAFF
TRBJ2-3,once,NA,TRBV7-6,TGTGCCAGCAGCTTAGGCGGGACCCTCGCAGATACGCAGTATTTT,CASSLGGTLADTQYF
TRBJ2-1,few,TRBD2,TRBV2,TGTGCCAGCAGTGAATTACTAGCGGGAAGGAATGAGCAGTTCTTC,CASSELLAGRNEQFF
TRBJ2-1,NA,TRBD2,TRBV9,TGTGCCAGCAGCGTAGGAGGCGGGACTAGCCGCTACAATGAGCAGTTCTTC,CASSVGGGTSRYNEQFF
TRBJ2-2,once,NA,TRBV29-1,TGCAGCGTAACATACACCGGGGAGCTGTTTTTT,CSVTYTGELFF
TRBJ2-7,NA,TRBD1,TRBV29-1,TGCAGCGTTGCAGGGGACAGTCGCTACGAGCAGTACTTC,CSVAGDSRYEQYF
TRBJ1-6,NA,NA,TRBV21-1,TGTGCCGGGCCGGGACAGGGGAATTCACCCCTCCACTTT,CAGPGQGNSPLHF
TRBJ1-2,NA,NA,TRBV4-3,TGCGCCAGCAGCCATCGGACAGTAGACAATGGCTACACCTTC,CASSHRTVDNGYTF
TRBJ2-2,NA,TRBD2,TRBV20-1,TGCAGTGCTAGGGAAGGGACTAGCGGGGACACCGGGGAGCTGTTTTTT,CSAREGTSGDTGELFF
TRBJ2-6,NA,NA,TRBV10-3,TGTGCCATCAGCCCCTCCCCCGGGTCCGCCTCTGGGGCCAACGTCCTGACTTTC,CAISPSPGSASGANVLTF
TRBJ1-1,NA,NA,TRBV18,TGTGCCAGCTCACCGTCCCGAGACACTGAAGCTTTCTTT,CASSPSRDTEAFF
TRBJ1-2,few,TRBD1,TRBV2,TGTGCCAGCAGAGGACAGGGGCCCAACTATGGCTACACCTTC,CASRGQGPNYGYTF
TRBJ2-7,NA,TRBD1,TRBV7-6,TGTGCCAGCAGCTATAACGACAGGGGCGAGCAGTACTTC,CASSYNDRGEQYF
TRBJ2-1,few,NA,TRBV11-3,TGTGCCAGCAGCTTAGCAATGGGACATCGGGATGAGCAGTTCTTC,CASSLAMGHRDEQFF
TRBJ2-3,NA,TRBD1,TRBV19,TGTGCCAGTAGTTCCGGACAGGGGGACACAGATACGCAGTATTTT,CASSSGQGDTDTQYF
TRBJ2-7,once,NA,TRBV11-1,TGTGCCAGCAGCATAGGGGTTATCGGGAACATACCCACCTACGAGCAGTACTTC,CASSIGVIGNIPTYEQYF
TRBJ1-5,NA,NA,TRBV19,TGTGCCAGTAATTCAGGGTATAGCAATCAGCCCCAGCATTTT,CASNSGYSNQPQHF
TRBJ2-1,NA,NA,TRBV28,TGTGCCAGCACCAGGGCCAATGAGCAGTTCTTC,CASTRANEQFF
TRBJ2-1,once,TRBD2,TRBV15,TGTGCCACCAGCAGAGCCGGTGGGGCTAGCGGGATTGTGGGGCAGTTCTTC,CATSRAGGASGIVGQFF
TRBJ2-1,NA,NA,TRBV7-3,TGTGCCAGCAGCTTAAACCGGTACAATGAGCAGTTCTTC,CASSLNRYNEQFF
TRBJ2-1,NA,NA,TRBV12-3/TRBV12-4,TGTGCCAGCAGTAAGAACAATGAGCAGTTCTTC,CASSKNNEQFF
TRBJ1-3,NA,NA,TRBV11-1,TGTGCCAGCAGCTCACAGGCTTCCTCTGGAAACACCATATATTTT,CASSSQASSGNTIYF
TRBJ2-5,NA,NA,TRBV29-1,TGCAGCGTTGAGGCAGGGCAGAAAGAGACCCAGTACTTC,CSVEAGQKETQYF
TRBJ2-5,NA,NA,TRBV28,TGTGCCAGCAGTCACCAGGACAGCCATCGGGCAAAGACCCAGTACTTC,CASSHQDSHRAKTQYF
TRBJ2-3,few,NA,TRBV20-1,TGCAGTGCTAGACCCTGGCGGACTAGCACAGATACGCAGTATTTT,CSARPWRTSTDTQYF
TRBJ2-7,NA,NA,TRBV29-1,TGCAGTACCGGGACTTCCACCTACGAGCAGTACTTC,CSTGTSTYEQYF
TRBJ2-1,NA,NA,TRBV10-3,TGTGCCATCACCCATGTGTGGTCGCCCAGCTCCTACAATGAGCAGTTCTTC,CAITHVWSPSSYNEQFF
TRBJ1-3,NA,NA,TRBV12-3/TRBV12-4,TGTGCCAGCAGTTCCCGGAGGGAACTATCTGGAAACACCATATATTTT,CASSSRRELSGNTIYF